This TCR beta chain was retrieved from a study of T-cell reconstitution after alpha-beta-depleted transplantation in children. Library preparation (for TCRbeta) was performed with unique molecular identifiers. TCRdb reprocessed the PCR reads with MiXCR, giving one entry per CDR3 protein. The data contain about 400,000 distinct CDR3 sequences, roughly 20% of them singletons. This clonotype was observed many times. Germline V lookup: CDR1 DFQATT, CDR2 SNEGSKA (reference sequence). This CDR3 is 14 amino acids long. The source of this sequence is a human donor who donated a stem cell graft to a child with acute myeloid leukemia. Sequencing was performed on PBMCs from the stem cell graft donor, taken from the stem cell graft. The chain combines TRBV20-1 with TRBJ2-3; D is possibly TRBD2 (6 bases). The CDR3 sequence is CSAWGETGTDTQYF. CDR3 nucleotide sequence: TGCAGCGCCTGGGGGGAAACGGGGACAGATACGCAGTATTTT.